The rows below give T cell receptor beta chains drawn from one sample of a study of blood T cell repertoires in COVID-19. The method was immunoSEQ multiplex PCR; TCRdb's version includes in-frame clones alone and lacks a portion of them. In the table there are some 180,000 clones, around 80% of which are singletons. What was sequenced was peripheral blood. Receptors originate from a human donor in a cohort sampled during active COVID-19. Both conserved end residues are part of each CDR3. Fields, in order: CDR3 length, V gene, J gene, D gene, clone size, CDR3 protein, CDR3 DNA. The D gene is left open where the match is weak. Rows may omit the clone size; those that give it use once, few, many or a size class.

length: 16
V: TRBV11-2
J: TRBJ1-2
D: TRBD1
size: NA
CDR3: CASSLGPGQGNYGYTF
DNA: TGTGCCAGCAGCTTAGGCCCAGGACAGGGGAACTATGGCTACACCTTC

length: 12
V: TRBV29-1
J: TRBJ1-2
D: NA
size: NA
CDR3: CSAKSGGGGYTF
DNA: TGCAGCGCCAAAAGCGGGGGCGGTGGCTACACCTTC

length: 14
V: TRBV6-5
J: TRBJ1-3
D: NA
size: once
CDR3: CASRQQGSGNTIYF
DNA: TGTGCCAGCAGGCAACAGGGTTCTGGAAACACCATATATTTT

length: 15
V: TRBV9
J: TRBJ2-1
D: NA
size: NA
CDR3: CASSHRGITHNEQFF
DNA: TGTGCCAGCAGCCACCGGGGGATTACACACAATGAGCAGTTCTTC

length: 14
V: TRBV7-9
J: TRBJ1-1
D: TRBD1
size: NA
CDR3: CASSIGQGNTEAFF
DNA: TGTGCCAGCAGCATTGGACAGGGGAACACTGAAGCTTTCTTT

length: 15
V: TRBV27
J: TRBJ1-6
D: TRBD1
size: NA
CDR3: CASRLAGTGNSPLHF
DNA: TGTGCCAGCAGATTGGCCGGGACAGGGAATTCACCCCTCCACTTT

length: 12
V: TRBV12-3/TRBV12-4
J: TRBJ1-4
D: NA
size: NA
CDR3: CASNEQGEKLFF
DNA: TGTGCCAGCAATGAACAGGGAGAAAAACTGTTTTTT

length: 15
V: TRBV11-3
J: TRBJ2-1
D: NA
size: NA
CDR3: CASSPDREAYNEQFF
DNA: TGTGCCAGCAGCCCAGACAGGGAGGCCTACAATGAGCAGTTCTTC

length: 10
V: TRBV29-1
J: TRBJ2-7
D: NA
size: NA
CDR3: CSVGSHEQYF
DNA: TGCAGCGTTGGTAGCCACGAGCAGTACTTC

length: 16
V: TRBV7-9
J: TRBJ2-2
D: TRBD2
size: NA
CDR3: CASSRRSGRSTGELFF
DNA: TGTGCCAGCAGCCGCCGTAGCGGGAGGTCGACCGGGGAGCTGTTTTTT

length: 12
V: TRBV29-1
J: TRBJ1-1
D: TRBD1
size: NA
CDR3: CSVGQGDTEAFF
DNA: TGCAGCGTTGGACAGGGTGACACTGAAGCTTTCTTT

length: 15
V: TRBV9
J: TRBJ1-2
D: TRBD1
size: NA
CDR3: CASSSLYRGIYGYTF
DNA: TGTGCCAGCAGCTCCTTATACAGGGGAATCTATGGCTACACCTTC

length: 15
V: TRBV7-2
J: TRBJ2-7
D: TRBD2
size: NA
CDR3: CASSSGLAGVTEQYF
DNA: TGTGCCAGCAGCTCGGGACTAGCGGGAGTTACCGAGCAGTACTTC

length: 16
V: TRBV5-1
J: TRBJ1-2
D: TRBD1
size: NA
CDR3: CASSFRQGAVYYGYTF
DNA: TGCGCCAGCAGCTTCCGACAGGGGGCGGTATATTATGGCTACACCTTC

length: 15
V: TRBV5-1
J: TRBJ2-7
D: TRBD2
size: NA
CDR3: CASSFDGGAPYEQYF
DNA: TGCGCCAGCAGCTTCGACGGGGGGGCCCCCTACGAGCAGTACTTC

length: 13
V: TRBV6-5
J: TRBJ1-1
D: TRBD1
size: NA
CDR3: CASSYSGGGEAFF
DNA: TGTGCCAGCAGTTACTCCGGAGGGGGCGAAGCTTTCTTT